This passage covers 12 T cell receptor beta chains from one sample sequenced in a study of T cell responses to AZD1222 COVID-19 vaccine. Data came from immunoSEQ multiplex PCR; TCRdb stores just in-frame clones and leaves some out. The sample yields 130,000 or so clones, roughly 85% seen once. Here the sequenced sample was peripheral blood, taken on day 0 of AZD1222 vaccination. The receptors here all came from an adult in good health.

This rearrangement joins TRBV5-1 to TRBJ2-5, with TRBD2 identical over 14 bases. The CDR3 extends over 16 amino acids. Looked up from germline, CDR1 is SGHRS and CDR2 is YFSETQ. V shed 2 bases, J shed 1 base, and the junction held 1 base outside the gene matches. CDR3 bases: TGCGCCAGCAGCTTAGGACTAGCGGGGGGCCAAGAGACCCAGTACTTC. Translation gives CASSLGLAGGQETQYF.

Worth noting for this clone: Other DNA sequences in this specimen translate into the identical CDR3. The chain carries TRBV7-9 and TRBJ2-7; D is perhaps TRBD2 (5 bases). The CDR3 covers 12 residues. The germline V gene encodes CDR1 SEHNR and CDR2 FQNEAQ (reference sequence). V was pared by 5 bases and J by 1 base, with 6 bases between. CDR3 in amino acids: CASSPGSYEQYF. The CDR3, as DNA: TGTGCCAGCAGCCCGGGATCCTACGAGCAGTACTTC.

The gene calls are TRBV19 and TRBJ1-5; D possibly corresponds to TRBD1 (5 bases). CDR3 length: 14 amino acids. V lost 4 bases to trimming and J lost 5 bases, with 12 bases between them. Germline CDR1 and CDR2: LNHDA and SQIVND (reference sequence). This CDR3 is CASSTEGRYQPQHF. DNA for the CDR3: TGTGCCAGTAGTACGGAGGGGCGGTATCAGCCCCAGCATTTT.

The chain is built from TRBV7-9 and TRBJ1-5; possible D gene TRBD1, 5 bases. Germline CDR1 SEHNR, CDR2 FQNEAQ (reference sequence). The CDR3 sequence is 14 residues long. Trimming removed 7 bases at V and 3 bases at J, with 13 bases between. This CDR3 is CASNTGGFNQPQHF. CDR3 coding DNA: TGTGCCAGCAACACGGGGGGATTCAATCAGCCCCAGCATTTT.

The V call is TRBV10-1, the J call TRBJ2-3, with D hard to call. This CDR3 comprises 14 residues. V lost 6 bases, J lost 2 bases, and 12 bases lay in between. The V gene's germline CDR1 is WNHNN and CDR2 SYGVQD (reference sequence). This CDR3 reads CASRTSYLTDTQYF. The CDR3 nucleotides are TGCGCCAGCAGGACCAGTTACCTCACAGATACGCAGTATTTT.

CDR3 protein: CASSQDSFYYYNEQFF. CDR3 nucleotide sequence: TGTGCCAGCAGCCAGGACTCTTTCTACTACTACAATGAGCAGTTCTTC. The chain recombines TRBV14 with TRBJ2-1, with D possibly TRBD2 on 5 matching bases. Germline V lookup: CDR1 SGHDN, CDR2 FVKESK. The CDR3 loop spans 16 amino acids. V lost 3 bases to trimming and J lost 3 bases, with 15 bases between them.

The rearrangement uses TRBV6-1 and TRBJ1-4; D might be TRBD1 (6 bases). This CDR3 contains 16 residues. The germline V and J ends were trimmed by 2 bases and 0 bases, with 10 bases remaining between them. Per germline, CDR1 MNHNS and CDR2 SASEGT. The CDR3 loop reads CASSERTDTTNEKLFF. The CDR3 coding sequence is TGTGCCAGCAGTGAAAGGACAGATACAACTAATGAAAAACTGTTTTTT.

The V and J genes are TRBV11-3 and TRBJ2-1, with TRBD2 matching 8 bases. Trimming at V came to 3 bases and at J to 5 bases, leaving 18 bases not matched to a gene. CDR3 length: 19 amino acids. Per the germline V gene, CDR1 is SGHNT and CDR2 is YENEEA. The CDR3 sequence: CASSFPLRGSGIFNNEQFF. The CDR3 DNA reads TGTGCCAGCAGCTTTCCCCTCCGCGGTAGCGGGATATTCAACAATGAGCAGTTCTTC.

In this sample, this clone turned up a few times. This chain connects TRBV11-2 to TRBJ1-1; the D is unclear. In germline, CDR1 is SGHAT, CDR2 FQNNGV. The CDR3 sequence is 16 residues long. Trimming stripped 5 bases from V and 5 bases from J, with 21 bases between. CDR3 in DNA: TGTGCCAGCAGCCAATCCAGTGGGCCACTGGGGACTGAAGCTTTCTTT. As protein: CASSQSSGPLGTEAFF.

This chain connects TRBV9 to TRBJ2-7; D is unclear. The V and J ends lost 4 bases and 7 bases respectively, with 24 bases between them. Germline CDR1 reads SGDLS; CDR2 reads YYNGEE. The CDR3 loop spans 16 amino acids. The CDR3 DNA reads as TGTGCCAGCAGCCCAACCGGGTCTACCACCGCTCGTGAGCAGTACTTC. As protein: CASSPTGSTTAREQYF.

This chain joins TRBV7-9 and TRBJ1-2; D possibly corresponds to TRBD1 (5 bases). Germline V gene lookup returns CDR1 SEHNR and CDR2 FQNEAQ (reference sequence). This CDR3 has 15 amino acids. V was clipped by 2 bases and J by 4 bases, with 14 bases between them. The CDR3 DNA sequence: TGTGCCAGCAGCTTATCCGGGACCCTCACCTATGGCTACACCTTC. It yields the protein CASSLSGTLTYGYTF.

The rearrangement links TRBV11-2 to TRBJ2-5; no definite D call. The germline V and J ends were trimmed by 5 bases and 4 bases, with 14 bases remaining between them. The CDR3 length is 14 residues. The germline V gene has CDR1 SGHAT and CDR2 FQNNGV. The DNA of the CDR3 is TGTGCCAGCAGCGGTCTGGGTGGCGGAGAGACCCAGTACTTC. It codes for CASSGLGGGETQYF.